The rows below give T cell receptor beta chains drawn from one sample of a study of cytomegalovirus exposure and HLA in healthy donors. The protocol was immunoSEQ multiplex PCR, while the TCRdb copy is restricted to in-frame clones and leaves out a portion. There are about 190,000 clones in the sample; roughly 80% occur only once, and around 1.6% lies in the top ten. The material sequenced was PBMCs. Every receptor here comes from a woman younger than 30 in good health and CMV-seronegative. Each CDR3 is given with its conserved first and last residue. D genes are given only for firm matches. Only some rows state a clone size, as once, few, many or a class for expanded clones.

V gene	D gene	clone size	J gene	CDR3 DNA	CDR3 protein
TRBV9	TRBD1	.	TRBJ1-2	TGTGCCAGCAGCGGACGGGACAGACTTCGGTATGGCTACACCTTC	CASSGRDRLRYGYTF
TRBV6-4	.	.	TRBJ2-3	TGTGCCAGCAGAGATAGCGGTATTGACACAGATACGCAGTATTTT	CASRDSGIDTDTQYF
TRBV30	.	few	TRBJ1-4	TGTGCCTGGAAGGAGGGGAAAAATGAAAAACTGTTTTTT	CAWKEGKNEKLFF
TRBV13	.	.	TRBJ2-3	TGTGCCAGCAGCTTAGGCCCCCCCAGGGCTGGCACAGATACGCAGTATTTT	CASSLGPPRAGTDTQYF
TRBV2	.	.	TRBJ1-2	TGTGCCAGCGCCACCCCACCGGGGAGTGGCTACACCTTC	CASATPPGSGYTF
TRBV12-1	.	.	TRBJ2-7	TGTGCCAGCAGCTTTTGCTTCGGGACTACCTACGAGCAGTACTTC	CASSFCFGTTYEQYF
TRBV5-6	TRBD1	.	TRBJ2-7	TGTGCCAGCACCTTCGGGACAGTCTCCTACGAGCAGTACTTC	CASTFGTVSYEQYF
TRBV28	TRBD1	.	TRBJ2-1	TGTGCCAGCAGCTTCGGACAGGGGTACTCCTACAATGAGCAGTTCTTC	CASSFGQGYSYNEQFF
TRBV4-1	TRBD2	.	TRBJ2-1	TGCGCCAGCAGCCATGTCCCGGCGGGGGGGATGCTCAATGAGCAGTTCTTC	CASSHVPAGGMLNEQFF
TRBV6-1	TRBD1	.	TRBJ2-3	TGTGCCAGCAGGGGGACAGGGTGGGGCACAGATACGCAGTATTTT	CASRGTGWGTDTQYF
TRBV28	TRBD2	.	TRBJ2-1	TGTGCCAGCAGTTCACTAGCGGGGGCTAAGTTTAGCTCCTACAATGAGCAGTTCTTC	CASSSLAGAKFSSYNEQFF
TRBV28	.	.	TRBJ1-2	TGTGCCAGCAGTTTATTTGGGGCTGGCTATGGCTACACCTTC	CASSLFGAGYGYTF
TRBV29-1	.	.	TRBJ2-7	TGCAGCGGTATTAGCTCCTACGAGCAGTACTTC	CSGISSYEQYF
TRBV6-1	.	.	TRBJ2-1	TGTGCCAGCACGGCCTACAATGAGCAGTTCTTC	CASTAYNEQFF
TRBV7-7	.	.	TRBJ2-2	TGTGCTAGCAGGGTGGACACGGAGGAGCTGTTTTTT	CASRVDTEELFF
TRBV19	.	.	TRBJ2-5	TGTGCCAGTAGTATGACAGAGAATCAAGAGACCCAGTACTTC	CASSMTENQETQYF
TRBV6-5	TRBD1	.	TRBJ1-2	TGTGCCACCAGTACAGGGGACGACTATGGCTACACCTTC	CATSTGDDYGYTF
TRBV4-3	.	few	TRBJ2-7	TGCGCCAGCAGCCGAACCCTTCAGGGATACGAGCAGTACTTC	CASSRTLQGYEQYF
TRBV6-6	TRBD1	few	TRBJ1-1	TGTGCCAGCACTGTCCAGGGGGTGAACACTGAAGCTTTCTTT	CASTVQGVNTEAFF
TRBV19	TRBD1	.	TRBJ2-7	TGTGCCAGTAGTATAGTCGGACAGGGTGGAGAGCAGTACTTC	CASSIVGQGGEQYF
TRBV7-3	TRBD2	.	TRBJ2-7	TGTGCCAGCAGCTTAAGCCCGAAGTCGGGACTAGCGCCCTACGAGCAGTACTTC	CASSLSPKSGLAPYEQYF
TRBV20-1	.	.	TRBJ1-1	TGCAGTGCAGGCCAGGGGGAAGCTTTCTTT	CSAGQGEAFF
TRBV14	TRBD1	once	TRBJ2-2	TGTGCCAGCAGCCCCGGGACAGTTTACACCGGGGAGCTGTTTTTT	CASSPGTVYTGELFF
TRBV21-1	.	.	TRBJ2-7	TGTGCCAGCAGCACTAGGACAGAAGTATTGTTCTACGAGCAGTACTTC	CASSTRTEVLFYEQYF
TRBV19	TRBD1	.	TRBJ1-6	TGTGCCAGTAGTATGGTACAGGGGGCGCTGAATTCACCCCTCCACTTT	CASSMVQGALNSPLHF
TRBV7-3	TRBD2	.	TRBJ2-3	TGTGCCAGCAGCTTAGTACCGGGAGGGCCCTCAGATACGCAGTATTTT	CASSLVPGGPSDTQYF